The 5 T cell receptor beta chains presented below share a single source sample, sequenced in a study of cytomegalovirus exposure and HLA in healthy donors. 13 Jbeta primers and 60 Vbeta primers were used for the PCR. The method was immunoSEQ multiplex PCR; TCRdb's version includes in-frame clones alone and lacks a portion of them. In the table there are more than 85,000 clones, roughly 75% of which are singletons. Input material: PBMCs. The receptors come from a male donor in good health and CMV-seropositive.

The table lists this clone with a few counts. The chain carries TRBV7-9 and TRBJ1-1; D is unresolved. Trimming pared 5 bases from V and 4 bases from J, leaving 11 bases between. In germline, CDR1 is SEHNR, CDR2 FQNEAQ (reference sequence). CDR3 length: 13 residues. CDR3 coding DNA: TGTGCCAGCAGCATAGTTGGAGGCACTGAAGCTTTCTTT. Translation gives CASSIVGGTEAFF. Filled out from reference TRBV7-9 and TRBJ1-1, the complete variable domain reads DTGVSQNPRHKITKRGQNVTFRCDPISEHNRLYWYRQTLGQGPEFLTYFQNEAQLEKSRLLSDRFSAERPKGSFSTLEIQRTEQGDSAMYLCASSIVGGTEAFFGQGTRLTVV.

About this clone itself: The junction departs from germline at one end; a sequencing error may be responsible. V is TRBV7-7 and J is TRBJ2-6, with D hard to call. CDR3 length: 14 residues. The germline CDR1 and CDR2 sequences are SSHAT and FNYEAQ (reference sequence). The CDR3 sequence is CASSSHSGANVLTF. The CDR3 DNA reads as TGTGCTAGCAGCTCCCATTCTGGGGCCAACGTCCTGACTTTC.

The chain uses TRBV30 and TRBJ1-3; a weak D match, TRBD1 (5 bases). Trimming removed 2 bases from V and 0 bases from J, with 11 bases in between. The CDR3 extends over 15 amino acids. Germline V lookup: CDR1 GTSNPN, CDR2 SVGIG (reference sequence). The CDR3 is CAWSSTGTSGNTIYF. DNA of the CDR3: TGTGCCTGGAGTTCCACAGGAACCTCTGGAAACACCATATATTTT.

This clone has a handful of counts. The CDR3 nucleotides are TGTGCCAGCAGTGTTGAGGGCGGGAGCAATCAGCCCCAGCATTTT. It codes for CASSVEGGSNQPQHF. The V and J genes are TRBV6-5 and TRBJ1-5, with D hard to call. CDR3 length: 15 residues. V lost 5 bases to trimming and J lost 1 base, with 12 bases between them. Germline CDR1 is MNHEY and CDR2 is SVGAGI.

This chain connects TRBV5-1 to TRBJ1-1; 8 bases agree with TRBD1. Trimming removed 4 bases from V and 3 bases from J; junction bases left unmatched: 14. Looked up from germline, CDR1 is SGHRS and CDR2 is YFSETQ. CDR3 length equals 17 residues. The CDR3 coding sequence is TGCGCCAGCAGCGGAGATGGGGCGACAGGGGCGCACACTGAAGCTTTCTTT. Its translation is CASSGDGATGAHTEAFF.